The 27 T cell receptor beta chains in this list originate from one sample, sequenced in a study of shared clonotypes between healthy human individuals. Libraries were prepared by immunoSEQ multiplex PCR; TCRdb keeps only in-frame clonotypes and omits some of them. The table includes 850,000 to 1,100,000 clones, approximately 75% detected once. Material: memory CD4+ T cells from PBMCs. Sample subset: CD45RA-negative fraction. Every receptor here comes from a man in his late teens or twenties in good health. Some clones in this sample may be carry-over from other donors' samples.

The chain employs TRBV4-1 and TRBJ1-5; D unresolved. Trimming cost V 0 bases and J 7 bases, with 16 bases left between them. Per germline, CDR1 MGHRA and CDR2 YSYEKL. The CDR3 contains 16 residues. The CDR3, as DNA: TGCGCCAGCAGCCAAGAACAAGGCCAACCGGGGCAGCCCCAGCATTTT. It translates to CASSQEQGQPGQPQHF.

This chain uses TRBV29-1 with TRBJ2-7; D not resolved. The CDR3 sequence is 13 residues long. The V gene's germline CDR1 is SQVTM and CDR2 ANQGSEA. The V and J ends lost 5 bases and 5 bases respectively, with 16 bases between them. CDR3 DNA sequence: TGCAGCGTTCCCCGCGTCCGGACGGACGAGCAGTACTTC. It specifies CSVPRVRTDEQYF.

The chain recombines TRBV6-5 with TRBJ2-1, with 9 bases lining up with TRBD2. The CDR3 consists of 14 residues. J lost 6 bases, V lost 6 bases, and 6 bases had no gene match. Germline V gene data show CDR1 as MNHEY and CDR2 as SVGAGI. The CDR3 region has the DNA TGTGCCAGCAGGATCGGTAGCGGGAGCAATGAGCAGTTCTTC. This translates into CASRIGSGSNEQFF.

This chain uses TRBV29-1 with TRBJ1-1, with no clear D. Germline V gene sequence: CDR1 SQVTM, CDR2 ANQGSEA. The V end lost 4 bases, the J end lost 0 bases, and 9 bases lay between the germline ends. CDR3 size: 13 residues. CDR3 sequence reads: CSVAKGLNTEAFF. The CDR3 DNA is TGCAGCGTTGCGAAGGGCCTGAACACTGAAGCTTTCTTT.

V is TRBV12-5 and J is TRBJ2-5; D is undetermined. Between the trimmed V and J ends, which lost 5 bases and 5 bases, there was a span of 15 bases. This CDR3 spans 14 amino acids. Germline values: CDR1 LGHNT, CDR2 FRNRAP. CDR3 bases: TGTGCTAGTGGTGCACTCCGAGGATTGGAGACCCAGTACTTC. It translates to CASGALRGLETQYF. Full variable domain (rest looked up from reference TRBV12-5 and TRBJ2-5): DARVTQTPRHKVTEMGQEVTMRCQPILGHNTVFWYRQTMMQGLELLAYFRNRAPLDDSGMPKDRFSAEMPDATLATLKIQPSEPRDSAVYFCASGALRGLETQYFGPGTRLLVL.

This clone was recorded once. The chain combines TRBV7-2 with TRBJ2-3, with 10 positions matching TRBD2. Looked up from germline, CDR1 is SGHTA and CDR2 is FQGNSA. With 2 bases clipped from V and 4 bases from J, the junction kept 3 bases outside the gene matches. This CDR3 contains 15 residues. CDR3 protein: CASSLSGREADTQYF. Here the CDR3 DNA reads TGTGCCAGCAGCTTAAGCGGGAGGGAGGCAGATACGCAGTATTTT.

The genes are TRBV28 and TRBJ1-4; maybe TRBD1 (6 bases). Germline V CDR1 and CDR2: MDHEN, SYDVKM. Trimming took 6 bases from V and 5 from J, leaving 16 bases between them. The CDR3 spans 15 residues. In DNA form, the CDR3 reads TGTGCCAGCAGCCCAGTGGGCAGGGGAAATGAAAAACTGTTTTTT. This sequence encodes CASSPVGRGNEKLFF.

V gene TRBV28 combines with J gene TRBJ2-7; a possible D gene is TRBD2 (6 bases). This CDR3 has 14 amino acids. With 3 bases removed from V and 2 bases from J, the gap between germline ends came to 11 bases. The V gene's germline CDR1 is MDHEN and CDR2 SYDVKM. The CDR3 DNA follows: TGTGCCAGCAGTTTCTCTAGCGAGCCCTACGAGCAGTACTTC. Its protein product is CASSFSSEPYEQYF.

To note about this clone: This specimen includes other DNA sequences encoding the same CDR3. This chain connects TRBV5-1 to TRBJ2-3; D ambiguous. The ends were cut back, 0 bases at V and 3 bases at J, with 8 bases in the middle. This CDR3 contains 14 residues. Germline V gene lookup returns CDR1 SGHRS and CDR2 YFSETQ. This CDR3 reads CASSLAGRTDTQYF. The CDR3 DNA is TGCGCCAGCAGCTTGGCTGGTAGGACAGATACGCAGTATTTT.

The V and J genes are TRBV6-4 and TRBJ2-3, with D hard to call. The germline CDR1 and CDR2 sequences are MRHNA and SNTAGT. The CDR3 is made up of 14 amino acids. The ends were cut back, 2 bases at V and 1 base at J, with 7 bases in the middle. CDR3 residues: CASSDRGGTDTQYF. DNA for the CDR3: TGTGCCAGCAGTGACCGTGGGGGCACAGATACGCAGTATTTT.

This chain joins TRBV29-1 and TRBJ2-3; 10 bases line up with TRBD1. This CDR3 region has 17 residues. The germline CDR1 and CDR2 sequences are SQVTM and ANQGSEA. V was pared by 8 bases and J by 0 bases, with 14 bases of the junction left unmatched. The CDR3, as DNA: TGCAGCACCATAGGACAGGGGGTGCCACGAAGCACAGATACGCAGTATTTT. It translates to CSTIGQGVPRSTDTQYF.

This chain connects TRBV9 to TRBJ1-1; unclear D gene. V gave up 2 bases and J gave up 2 bases, with 13 bases separating them. Germline lookup yields CDR1 SGDLS and CDR2 YYNGEE. The CDR3 is 15 residues long. CDR3 amino acids: CASSVSAHGNTEAFF. The DNA of the CDR3 is TGTGCCAGCAGCGTCAGCGCCCATGGAAACACTGAAGCTTTCTTT.

J is TRBJ1-1 and V is TRBV7-2, with D unclear. The CDR3 is 14 residues long. Germline V lookup: CDR1 SGHTA, CDR2 FQGNSA. V lost 1 base, J lost 5 bases, and 11 bases lay in between. The CDR3 sequence: CASSLVGRRTEAFF. CDR3 nucleotides: TGTGCCAGCAGCTTAGTGGGGAGGCGGACTGAAGCTTTCTTT.

This chain uses TRBV30 with TRBJ2-1; 8 positions agree with TRBD2. Germline V gene data show CDR1 as GTSNPN and CDR2 as SVGIG (reference sequence). The CDR3 has 14 residues. V shed 5 bases, J shed 4 bases, and the junction held 7 bases outside the gene matches. The CDR3 sequence: CAWARLASYNEQFF. CDR3 bases: TGTGCCTGGGCTAGACTAGCGAGTTACAATGAGCAGTTCTTC.

This clone was counted a few times. The chain recombines TRBV7-9 with TRBJ2-2; D perhaps matches TRBD1 (6 bases). The CDR3 has 17 amino acids. V was trimmed by 2 bases and J by 2 bases, leaving 15 bases between them. Per the germline V gene, CDR1 is SEHNR and CDR2 is FQNEAQ (reference sequence). The CDR3, as DNA: TGTGCCAGCAGCTTAAGGGGGAAGGGGCTCAACACCGGGGAGCTGTTTTTT. It is translated as CASSLRGKGLNTGELFF.

On this clone itself: The sample contains more than one DNA sequence encoding this CDR3. J is TRBJ1-4 and V is TRBV6-5; no reliable D call. The V gene lost 0 bases and the J gene lost 8 bases, with 4 bases spanning the gap. The V gene's germline CDR1 is MNHEY and CDR2 SVGAGI. This CDR3 spans 12 amino acids. CDR3 sequence reads: CASSYSGEKLFF. As DNA, the CDR3 is TGTGCCAGCAGTTACTCAGGGGAAAAACTGTTTTTT.

At least ten counts were recorded for this clone. Other DNA sequences from this sample encode an identical CDR3 as well. The chain combines TRBV7-2 with TRBJ1-5, with 8 bases fitting TRBD1. V dropped 1 base and J dropped 0; count of bases not matched to a gene: 5. The CDR3 extends over 17 amino acids. The V gene's germline CDR1 is SGHTA and CDR2 FQGNSA. CDR3 residues: CASSLVAGGSSNQPQHF. The CDR3 DNA reads as TGTGCCAGCAGCTTAGTAGCAGGGGGCAGTAGCAATCAGCCCCAGCATTTT.

On this clone itself: Other DNA sequences from this sample encode an identical CDR3 as well. J is TRBJ2-7 and V is TRBV11-2; D not resolved. V was trimmed by 5 bases and J by 6 bases, leaving 14 bases between them. The CDR3 extends over 13 amino acids. Per the germline V gene, CDR1 is SGHAT and CDR2 is FQNNGV. The CDR3 spells CASSLASVGEQYF. CDR3 sequence (DNA): TGTGCCAGCAGCCTTGCTTCAGTAGGCGAGCAGTACTTC.

Notes on this clone: The sample contains more than one DNA sequence encoding this CDR3. The chain joins TRBV28 to TRBJ1-2; D unclear. V gave up 1 base and J gave up 5 bases, with 8 bases separating them. The germline V gene encodes CDR1 MDHEN and CDR2 SYDVKM. The CDR3 spans 13 residues. The CDR3 here is CASSLLAGYGYTF. The CDR3 coding sequence is TGTGCCAGCAGTTTATTGGCGGGTTATGGCTACACCTTC.

The chain employs TRBV2 and TRBJ2-3; 14 nucleotides agree with TRBD2. Germline CDR1 and CDR2: SNHLY and FYNNEI. Trimming at V came to 6 bases and at J to 8 bases, leaving 7 bases not matched to a gene. This CDR3 has 15 residues. In DNA, the CDR3 is TGTGCCAGCAGAGTGACTAGCGGGAGGGAGGGTACGCAGTATTTT. It yields the protein CASRVTSGREGTQYF.

This chain joins TRBV6-5 and TRBJ2-2, with D possibly TRBD2 on 6 matching bases. This CDR3 has 15 residues. The germline V gene has CDR1 MNHEY and CDR2 SVGAGI. V was pared by 5 bases and J by 1 base, with 11 bases between. The CDR3 reads CASSAGTVNTGELFF. The CDR3, as DNA: TGTGCCAGCAGTGCAGGGACTGTGAACACCGGGGAGCTGTTTTTT.

CDR3: CASSLLGVGSQPQHF. The CDR3 region has the DNA TGTGCCAGCAGTTTATTGGGCGTAGGGTCTCAGCCCCAGCATTTT. The chain combines TRBV27 with TRBJ1-5; D is uncertain. Trimming stripped 1 base from V and 6 bases from J, with 13 bases between. Germline CDR1 and CDR2: MNHEY and SMNVEV (reference sequence). The CDR3 runs 15 residues.

The table lists this clone with a few counts. The V gene is TRBV7-2, the J gene TRBJ2-2; D ambiguous. The CDR3 spans 16 residues. Per germline, CDR1 SGHTA and CDR2 FQGNSA. V was pared by 5 bases and J by 7 bases, with 20 bases between. The CDR3 is CASSPPRLSGIGELFF. For the CDR3, the DNA is TGTGCCAGCAGCCCCCCCCGGTTATCCGGAATCGGGGAGCTGTTTTTT. The whole variable domain, filled in from reference TRBV7-2 and TRBJ2-2, reads GAGVSQSPSNKVTEKGKDVELRCDPISGHTALYWYRQSLGQGLEFLIYFQGNSAPDKSGLPSDRFSAERTGGSVSTLTIQRTQQEDSAVYLCASSPPRLSGIGELFFGEGSRLTVL.

The chain links TRBV5-1 to TRBJ1-2; D unclear. V was clipped by 3 bases and J by 5 bases, with 17 bases between them. The length of the CDR3 is 15 residues. Germline CDR1 SGHRS, CDR2 YFSETQ. The CDR3 nucleotides are TGCGCCAGCAGCTCGCAGGCCGCCGGCCATTATGGCTACACCTTC. Protein product: CASSSQAAGHYGYTF.

V is TRBV29-1 and J is TRBJ2-3; D perhaps matches TRBD2 (5 bases). This CDR3 contains 13 residues. V was clipped by 4 bases and J by 6 bases, with 14 bases between them. Germline V gene sequence: CDR1 SQVTM, CDR2 ANQGSEA. This CDR3 reads CSVGLDWADTQYF. The CDR3 coding sequence is TGCAGCGTTGGACTGGACTGGGCGGATACGCAGTATTTT.

This clone was seen more than once but under ten times. This chain links TRBV11-2 with TRBJ1-2; D possibly corresponds to TRBD1 (6 bases). CDR1 and CDR2 (germline): SGHAT, FQNNGV. The CDR3 loop spans 16 amino acids. V lost 5 bases and J lost 4, with 20 bases in between. CDR3 amino acids: CASSPPGQPVSYGYTF. The DNA for the CDR3 is TGTGCCAGCAGCCCCCCAGGACAGCCCGTTAGCTATGGCTACACCTTC.

The rearrangement joins TRBV18 to TRBJ2-7; a weak D match, TRBD2 (5 bases). Looked up from germline, CDR1 is KGHSH and CDR2 is LQKENI. The CDR3 sequence is 16 residues long. V was shortened by 6 bases and J by 5 bases, with 23 bases between the two germline ends. The CDR3 loop reads CASSQSVRTAGDEQYF. CDR3 in DNA: TGTGCCAGCTCTCAATCCGTGCGGACCGCGGGTGACGAGCAGTACTTC.